Below are 18 T cell receptor beta chains sequenced from a single sample in a study of identical twins. TCRdb passed the 5' RACE reads through MiXCR, listing each CDR3 protein once. The repertoire holds some 570,000 distinct CDR3 sequences, 20% to 25% seen once, with 0.45% to 0.5% in the top ten. The data also belong to a second study, concerning yellow fever vaccine responses in identical twins.

The sample consisted of CD4+ T cells sorted from blood. All receptors come from a woman aged 18-35 years in good health.

This clonotype was counted a few times. The V and J genes are TRBV5-1 and TRBJ2-3; TRBD1 matches 8 bases. J was trimmed by 3 bases and V by 5 bases; bases with no gene match: 14. CDR1 and CDR2 from the germline V gene are SGHRS and YFSETQ. CDR3 size: 17 residues. CDR3 region: CASSSFGTGGRTDTQYF. DNA for the CDR3: TGCGCCAGCAGTTCTTTTGGGACAGGAGGACGGACAGATACGCAGTATTTT.

The genes are TRBV27 and TRBJ2-1; tentatively, D is TRBD2 (7 bases). This CDR3 has 16 amino acids. Germline lookup yields CDR1 MNHEY and CDR2 SMNVEV (reference sequence). V was cut by 2 bases and J by 6 bases, with 17 bases left in between. Here the CDR3 DNA reads TGTGCCAGCAGTTTAGGTGGAACAGGGACTATCAATGAGCAGTTCTTC. Translating gives CASSLGGTGTINEQFF.

V is TRBV3-1 and J is TRBJ1-6; D ambiguous. The CDR3 covers 12 residues. V lost 1 base to trimming and J lost 9 bases, with 4 bases between them. Germline V gene data show CDR1 as LGHDT and CDR2 as YNNKEL (reference sequence). This chain's CDR3 is CASSQGLSPLHF. The DNA of the CDR3 is TGTGCCAGCAGCCAAGGGCTTTCACCCCTCCACTTT.

The rearrangement uses TRBV29-1 and TRBJ2-1; the match to TRBD2 covers 8 bases. The V and J ends lost 6 bases and 6 bases, in that order; junction bases with no gene match: 10. The CDR3 has 14 residues. Per the germline V gene, CDR1 is SQVTM and CDR2 is ANQGSEA. The CDR3 region has the DNA TGCAGCGTCCCCGGGACTAGTGGGATCAATGAGCAGTTCTTC. It codes for CSVPGTSGINEQFF.

The chain links TRBV5-1 to TRBJ2-7, with 9 bases that match TRBD1. From germline, CDR1 is SGHRS and CDR2 YFSETQ. Trimming took 5 bases from V and 5 from J; bases not matched to a gene: 11. CDR3 length: 15 residues. The chain's CDR3 is CASRVGGQGTHEQYF. DNA for the CDR3: TGCGCCAGCAGGGTGGGGGGACAGGGTACCCACGAGCAGTACTTC.

This chain connects TRBV28 to TRBJ2-1, with TRBD2 matching 9 bases. Germline trimming cut 6 bases from V and 4 bases from J; bases unmatched to any gene: 10. This CDR3 is 16 amino acids long. CDR1 MDHEN and CDR2 SYDVKM come from the germline V gene. CDR3: CASSPPPGLAYNEQFF. CDR3 nucleotides: TGTGCCAGCAGCCCACCGCCGGGACTAGCTTACAATGAGCAGTTCTTC.

V is TRBV28 and J is TRBJ1-2; TRBD1 aligns across 8 bases. J lost 3 bases, V lost 2 bases, and 5 bases had no gene match. Germline assignment: CDR1 MDHEN and CDR2 SYDVKM. The CDR3 is made up of 15 amino acids. In DNA, the CDR3 is TGTGCCAGCAGTTTAGGGGACAGGACTCACTATGGCTACACCTTC. Its protein product is CASSLGDRTHYGYTF.

This clonotype has ten or more counts. The chain links TRBV7-9 to TRBJ2-5; a possible D gene is TRBD1 (5 bases). The CDR3 has 14 amino acids. With 1 base removed from V and 1 base from J, the gap between germline ends came to 7 bases. CDR1 and CDR2 (germline): SEHNR, FQNEAQ (reference sequence). CDR3 protein: CASSLGQTQETQYF. The CDR3 DNA reads TGTGCCAGCAGCTTAGGACAGACCCAAGAGACCCAGTACTTC.

V usage is TRBV5-1 and J usage is TRBJ2-7; TRBD1 aligns across 11 bases. J was trimmed by 6 bases and V by 4 bases; bases with no gene match: 9. CDR1 is SGHRS and CDR2 is YFSETQ in the germline V gene. The CDR3 sequence is 15 residues long. CDR3 in DNA: TGCGCCAGCAGCGAAGCGGGACAGGGGGTGAGCGAGCAGTACGTC. Its translation is CASSEAGQGVSEQYV.

The chain couples TRBV2 to TRBJ2-1; TRBD2 might be the D (6 bases). The CDR3 contains 12 residues. Trimming left V 6 bases short and J 6 bases short, with 9 bases between. Per the germline V gene, CDR1 is SNHLY and CDR2 is FYNNEI. The CDR3 DNA reads TGTGCCAGCAGCACTAGCAGCAATGAGCAGTTCTTC. Residues: CASSTSSNEQFF.

V usage is TRBV20-1 and J usage is TRBJ2-3; D is tentatively TRBD1 or TRBD2 (6 bases each). Germline-derived CDR1 and CDR2 are DFQATT and SNEGSKA (reference sequence). Trimming took off 6 bases at V and 6 bases at J, with 13 bases between the two ends. The CDR3 sequence is 12 residues long. CDR3 residues: CSATTRGDTQYF. CDR3 coding DNA: TGCAGTGCCACGACTAGGGGGGATACGCAGTATTTT.

The chain employs TRBV12-3 or TRBV12-4 and TRBJ1-6; D gene ambiguous. The V and J ends lost 1 base and 3 bases respectively, with 4 bases between them. The CDR3 contains 14 residues. This CDR3 reads CASSLGLYNSPLHF. CDR3 DNA sequence: TGTGCCAGCAGTTTAGGACTCTATAATTCACCCCTCCACTTT.

The sample holds a few counts of this clonotype. V usage is TRBV12-3 or TRBV12-4 and J usage is TRBJ2-7; the D gene is possibly TRBD2 (5 bases). V lost 3 bases and J lost 6, with 15 bases in between. This CDR3 region has 14 residues. The CDR3 DNA reads TGTGCCAGCAGTTTGGATGGTAGCGCCGGCGAGCAGTACTTC. Translating gives CASSLDGSAGEQYF.

The chain joins TRBV6-6 to TRBJ2-7; no firm D call. The V end was cut by 2 bases, the J end by 7 bases, with 12 bases between. CDR3 length equals 13 residues. Germline-derived CDR1 and CDR2 are MNHNY and SVGAGI (reference sequence). The CDR3 protein is CASSYGSRSEQYV. The CDR3 DNA sequence: TGTGCCAGCAGTTACGGTAGCCGCTCAGAGCAGTACGTC.

V and J are TRBV12-3 or TRBV12-4 and TRBJ2-7; 8 nucleotides line up with TRBD1. The CDR3 has 15 residues. The V gene end was trimmed by 3 bases and the J gene end by 3 bases; junction bases not matched to a gene: 7. CDR3 DNA sequence: TGTGCCAGCAGTTTCCCGCAGGACAGGGACTACGAGCAGTACGTC. This translates into CASSFPQDRDYEQYV.

This chain uses TRBV10-2 with TRBJ2-1, with 11 bases fitting TRBD2. The CDR3 covers 17 residues. Germline V gene sequence: CDR1 WSHSY, CDR2 SAAADI. The junction had 7 bases not matched to a gene; V was cut back by 2 bases and J by 4 bases. CDR3 in amino acids: CASSEPRTSGPYNEQFF. The DNA of the CDR3 is TGCGCCAGCAGTGAGCCAAGGACTAGCGGGCCTTACAATGAGCAGTTCTTC.

The chain links TRBV15 to TRBJ1-6; 8 bases line up with TRBD1. Germline CDR1 is LNHNV and CDR2 is YYDKDF (reference sequence). CDR3 length equals 13 residues. V lost 5 bases and J lost 11; bases outside the gene matches: 5. The CDR3 sequence: CATSGQGMPPLHF. CDR3 DNA sequence: TGTGCCACCAGCGGACAGGGTATGCCACCCCTCCACTTT.

V gene TRBV5-1 combines with J gene TRBJ2-7, with TRBD2 identical over 7 bases. The trim removed 4 bases at V and 4 bases at J, leaving 8 bases unmatched. Germline loops: CDR1 SGHRS, CDR2 YFSETQ. The CDR3 is 14 amino acids. CDR3 in amino acids: CASSRGVVMYEQYF. The CDR3 nucleotides read TGCGCCAGCAGCCGGGGGGTAGTTATGTACGAGCAGTACTTC. Filled out from reference TRBV5-1 and TRBJ2-7, the complete variable domain reads KAGVTQTPRYLIKTRGQQVTLSCSPISGHRSVSWYQQTPGQGLQFLFEYFSETQRNKGNFPGRFSGRQFSNSRSEMNVSTLELGDSALYLCASSRGVVMYEQYFGPGTRLTVT.